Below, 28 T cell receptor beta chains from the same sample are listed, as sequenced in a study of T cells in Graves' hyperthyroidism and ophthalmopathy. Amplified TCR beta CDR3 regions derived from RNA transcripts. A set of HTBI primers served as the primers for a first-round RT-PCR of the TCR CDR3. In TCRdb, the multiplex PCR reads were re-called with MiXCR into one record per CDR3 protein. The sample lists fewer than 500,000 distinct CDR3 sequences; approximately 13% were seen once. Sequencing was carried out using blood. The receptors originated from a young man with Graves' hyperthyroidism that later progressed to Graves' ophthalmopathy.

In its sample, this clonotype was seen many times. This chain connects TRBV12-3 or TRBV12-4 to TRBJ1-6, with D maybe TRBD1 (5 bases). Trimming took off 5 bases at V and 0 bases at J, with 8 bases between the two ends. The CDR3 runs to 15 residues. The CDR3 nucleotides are TGTGCCAGCAGTGAACAGGACTCCTATAATTCACCCCTCCACTTT. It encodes CASSEQDSYNSPLHF.

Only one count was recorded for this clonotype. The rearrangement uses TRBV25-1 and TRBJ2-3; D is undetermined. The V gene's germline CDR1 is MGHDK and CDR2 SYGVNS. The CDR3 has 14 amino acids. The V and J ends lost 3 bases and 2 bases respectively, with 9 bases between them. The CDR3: CASSDPDFTDTQYF. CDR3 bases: TGTGCCAGCAGTGACCCGGATTTCACAGATACGCAGTATTTT.

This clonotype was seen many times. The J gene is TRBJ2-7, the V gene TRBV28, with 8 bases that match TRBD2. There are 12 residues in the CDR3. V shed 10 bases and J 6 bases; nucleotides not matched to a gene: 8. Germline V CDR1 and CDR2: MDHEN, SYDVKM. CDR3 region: CATFRGGGEQYF. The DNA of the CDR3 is TGTGCCACCTTCCGGGGGGGCGGCGAGCAGTACTTC.

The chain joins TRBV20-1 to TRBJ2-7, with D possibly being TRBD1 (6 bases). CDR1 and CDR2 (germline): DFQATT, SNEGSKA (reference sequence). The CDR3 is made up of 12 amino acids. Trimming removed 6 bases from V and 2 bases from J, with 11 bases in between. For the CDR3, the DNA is TGCAGTGCACCTACAGGGCCCTACGAGCAGTACTTC. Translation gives CSAPTGPYEQYF.

CDR3 loop: CASSPQNNSPLHF. Written as DNA, the CDR3 is TGTGCCAGCAGCCCACAGAATAATTCACCCCTCCACTTT. V usage is TRBV7-8 and J usage is TRBJ1-6; D call uncertain. Between the trimmed V and J ends, which lost 5 bases and 5 bases, there was a span of 7 bases. This CDR3 is 13 amino acids long. From germline, CDR1 is SGHVS and CDR2 FQNEAQ.

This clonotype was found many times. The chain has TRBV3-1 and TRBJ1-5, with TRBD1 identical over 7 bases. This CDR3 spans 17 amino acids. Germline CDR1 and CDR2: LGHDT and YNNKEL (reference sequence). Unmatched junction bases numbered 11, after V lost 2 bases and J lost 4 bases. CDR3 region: CASSQSWGGDSNQPQHF. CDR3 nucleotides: TGTGCCAGCAGCCAATCTTGGGGTGGGGACAGTAATCAGCCCCAGCATTTT.

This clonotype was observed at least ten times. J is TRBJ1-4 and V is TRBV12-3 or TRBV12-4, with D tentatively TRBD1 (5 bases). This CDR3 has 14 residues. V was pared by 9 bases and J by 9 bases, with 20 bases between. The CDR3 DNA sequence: TGTGCCAGTACAATGGGACGGCGAATGAAAAAACTGTTTTTT. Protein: CASTMGRRMKKLFF.

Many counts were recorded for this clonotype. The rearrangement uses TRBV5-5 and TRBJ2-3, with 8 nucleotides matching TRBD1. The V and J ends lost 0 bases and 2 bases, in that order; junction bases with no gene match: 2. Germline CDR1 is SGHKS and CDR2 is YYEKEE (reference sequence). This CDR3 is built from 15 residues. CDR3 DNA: TGTGCCAGCAGCTTGGGGGACAGGCACACAGATACGCAGTATTTT. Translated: CASSLGDRHTDTQYF.

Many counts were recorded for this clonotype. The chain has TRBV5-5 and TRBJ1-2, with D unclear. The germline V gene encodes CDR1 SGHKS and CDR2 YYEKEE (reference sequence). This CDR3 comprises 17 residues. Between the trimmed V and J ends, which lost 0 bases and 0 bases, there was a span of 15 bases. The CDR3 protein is CASSLGLPKLSNYGYTF. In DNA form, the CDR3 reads TGTGCCAGCAGCTTGGGATTACCCAAACTCTCTAACTATGGCTACACCTTC.

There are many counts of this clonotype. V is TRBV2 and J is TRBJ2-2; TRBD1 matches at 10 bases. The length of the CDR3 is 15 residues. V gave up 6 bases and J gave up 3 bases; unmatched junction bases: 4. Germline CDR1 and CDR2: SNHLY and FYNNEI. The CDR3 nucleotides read TGTGCCAGCAGCCGGGACAGGGGCTACACCGGGGAGCTGTTTTTT. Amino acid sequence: CASSRDRGYTGELFF.

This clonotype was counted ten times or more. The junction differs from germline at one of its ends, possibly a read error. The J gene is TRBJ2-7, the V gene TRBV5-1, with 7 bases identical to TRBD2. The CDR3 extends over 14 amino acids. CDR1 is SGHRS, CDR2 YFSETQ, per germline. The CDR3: CASSLSGGSYEQYF. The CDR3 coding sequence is TGTGCCAGCAGTTTATCGGGGGGCTCCTACGAGCAGTACTTC. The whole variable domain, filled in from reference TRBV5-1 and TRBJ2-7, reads KAGVTQTPRYLIKTRGQQVTLSCSPISGHRSVSWYQQTPGQGLQFLFEYFSETQRNKGNFPGRFSGRQFSNSRSEMNVSTLELGDSALYLCASSLSGGSYEQYFGPGTRLTVT.

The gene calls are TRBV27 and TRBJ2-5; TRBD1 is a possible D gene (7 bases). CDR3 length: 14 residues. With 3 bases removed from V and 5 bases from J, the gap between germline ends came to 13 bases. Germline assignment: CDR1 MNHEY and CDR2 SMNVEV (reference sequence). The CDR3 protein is CASSFRGAKETQYF. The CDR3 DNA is TGTGCCAGCAGTTTCAGGGGGGCGAAGGAGACCCAGTACTTC.

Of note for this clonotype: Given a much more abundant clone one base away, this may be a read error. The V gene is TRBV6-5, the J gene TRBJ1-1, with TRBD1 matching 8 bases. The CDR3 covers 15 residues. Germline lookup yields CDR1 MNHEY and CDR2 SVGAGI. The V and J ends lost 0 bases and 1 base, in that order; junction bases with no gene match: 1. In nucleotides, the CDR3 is TGTGCCAGCAGTTACTCGACAGGGGCGAACACTGAAGCTTTCTTT. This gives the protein CASSYSTGANTEAFF.

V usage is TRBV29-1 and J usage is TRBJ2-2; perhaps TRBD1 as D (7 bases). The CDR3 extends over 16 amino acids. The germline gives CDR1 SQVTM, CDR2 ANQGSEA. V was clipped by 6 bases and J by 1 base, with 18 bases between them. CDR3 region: CSVSERQGLNTGELFF. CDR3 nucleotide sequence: TGCAGCGTCTCTGAGAGACAGGGACTGAACACCGGGGAGCTGTTTTTT.

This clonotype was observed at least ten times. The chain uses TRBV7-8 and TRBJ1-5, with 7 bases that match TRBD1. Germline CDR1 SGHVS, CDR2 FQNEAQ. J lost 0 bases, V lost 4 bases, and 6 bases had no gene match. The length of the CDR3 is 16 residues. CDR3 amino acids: CASSSMDRNSNQPQHF. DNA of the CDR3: TGTGCCAGCAGCTCGATGGACAGGAATAGCAATCAGCCCCAGCATTTT.

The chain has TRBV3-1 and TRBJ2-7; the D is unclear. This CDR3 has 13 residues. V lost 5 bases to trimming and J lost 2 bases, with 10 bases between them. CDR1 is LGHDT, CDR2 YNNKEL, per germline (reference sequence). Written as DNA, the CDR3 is TGTGCCAGCAGCGAGGATTTCCCCTACGAGCAGTACTTC. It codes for CASSEDFPYEQYF.

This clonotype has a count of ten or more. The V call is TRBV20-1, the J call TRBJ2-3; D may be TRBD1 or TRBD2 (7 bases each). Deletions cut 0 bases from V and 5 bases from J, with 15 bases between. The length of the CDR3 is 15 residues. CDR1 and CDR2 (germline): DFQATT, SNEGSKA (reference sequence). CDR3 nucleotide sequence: TGCAGTGCTAGAGATTTAGGGGGCGGGGGAGATACGCAGTATTTT. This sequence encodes CSARDLGGGGDTQYF.

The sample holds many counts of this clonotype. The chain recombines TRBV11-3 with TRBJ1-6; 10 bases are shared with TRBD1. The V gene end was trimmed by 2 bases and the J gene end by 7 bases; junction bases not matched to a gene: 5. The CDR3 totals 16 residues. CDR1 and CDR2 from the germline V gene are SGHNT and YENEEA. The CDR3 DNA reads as TGTGCCAGCAGCTTAACCCCGGACAGGGGGAATTCACCCCTCCACTTT. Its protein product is CASSLTPDRGNSPLHF.

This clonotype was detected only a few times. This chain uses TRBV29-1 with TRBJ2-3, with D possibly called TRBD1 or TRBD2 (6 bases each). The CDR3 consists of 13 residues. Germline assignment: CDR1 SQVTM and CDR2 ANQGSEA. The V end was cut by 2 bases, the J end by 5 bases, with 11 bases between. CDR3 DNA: TGCAGCGTTGAATCGGGGGCACAAGATACGCAGTATTTT. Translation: CSVESGAQDTQYF.

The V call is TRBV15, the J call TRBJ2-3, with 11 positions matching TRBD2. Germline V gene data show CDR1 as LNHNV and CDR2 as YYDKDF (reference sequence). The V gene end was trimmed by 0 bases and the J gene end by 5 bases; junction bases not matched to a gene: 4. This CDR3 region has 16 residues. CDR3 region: CATSRDSGGAGDTQYF. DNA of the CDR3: TGTGCCACCAGCAGAGATAGCGGGGGGGCCGGAGATACGCAGTATTTT.

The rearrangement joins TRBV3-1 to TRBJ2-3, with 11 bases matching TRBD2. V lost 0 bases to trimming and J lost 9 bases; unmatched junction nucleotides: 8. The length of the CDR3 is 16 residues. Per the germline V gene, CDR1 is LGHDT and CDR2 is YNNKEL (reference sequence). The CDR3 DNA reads TGTGCCAGCAGCCAAGAGCTAGCGGGGGGCCGTTCCACGCAGTATTTT. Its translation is CASSQELAGGRSTQYF.

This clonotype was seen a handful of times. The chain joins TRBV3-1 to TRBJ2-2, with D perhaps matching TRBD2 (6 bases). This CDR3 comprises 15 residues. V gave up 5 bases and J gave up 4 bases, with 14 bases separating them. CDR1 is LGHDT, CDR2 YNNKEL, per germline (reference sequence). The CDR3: CASSARLVGTGELFF. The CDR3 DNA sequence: TGTGCCAGCAGCGCGAGACTAGTTGGCACCGGGGAGCTGTTTTTT. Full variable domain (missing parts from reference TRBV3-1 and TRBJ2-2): DTAVSQTPKYLVTQMGNDKSIKCEQNLGHDTMYWYKQDSKKFLKIMFSYNNKELIINETVPNRFSPKSPDKAHLNLHINSLELGDSAVYFCASSARLVGTGELFFGEGSRLTVL.

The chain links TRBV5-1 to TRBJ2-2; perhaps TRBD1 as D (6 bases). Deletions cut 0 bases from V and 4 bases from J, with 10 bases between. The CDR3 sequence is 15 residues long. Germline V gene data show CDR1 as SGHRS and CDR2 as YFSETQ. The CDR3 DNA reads TGCGCCAGCAGCTTGGACAGGGTTGCCACCGGGGAGCTGTTTTTT. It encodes CASSLDRVATGELFF.

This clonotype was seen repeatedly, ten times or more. The CDR3 loop is CASSSPKGQLSSGNTIYF. The CDR3 DNA follows: TGTGCCAGCAGCTCGCCTAAGGGGCAACTGAGCTCTGGAAACACCATATATTTT. This chain connects TRBV12-3 or TRBV12-4 to TRBJ1-3; tentative D call: TRBD1 (5 bases). V shed 6 bases and J shed 0 bases, with 21 bases lying between them. This CDR3 contains 18 residues.

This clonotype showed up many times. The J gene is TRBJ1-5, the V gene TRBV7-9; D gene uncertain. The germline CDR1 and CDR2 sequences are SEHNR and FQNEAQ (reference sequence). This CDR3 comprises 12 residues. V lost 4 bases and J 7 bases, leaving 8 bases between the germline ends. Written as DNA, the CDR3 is TGTGCCAGCAGCTCCACAGACCAGCCCCAGCATTTT. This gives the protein CASSSTDQPQHF.

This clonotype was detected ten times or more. The CDR3 DNA follows: TGTGCCAGCAGACCACAGGGCCCAGATACGCAGTATTTT. As protein: CASRPQGPDTQYF. This chain links TRBV28 with TRBJ2-3; perhaps TRBD1 as D (6 bases). Germline CDR1 is MDHEN and CDR2 is SYDVKM. CDR3 size: 13 residues. V was pared by 6 bases and J by 4 bases, with 11 bases between.

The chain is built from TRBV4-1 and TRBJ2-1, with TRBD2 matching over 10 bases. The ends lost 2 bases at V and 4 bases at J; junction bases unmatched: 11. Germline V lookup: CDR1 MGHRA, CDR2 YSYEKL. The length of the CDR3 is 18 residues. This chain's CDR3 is CASSQIGSSGGIYNEQFF. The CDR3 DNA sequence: TGCGCCAGCAGCCAAATTGGGAGTAGCGGGGGGATATACAATGAGCAGTTCTTC.

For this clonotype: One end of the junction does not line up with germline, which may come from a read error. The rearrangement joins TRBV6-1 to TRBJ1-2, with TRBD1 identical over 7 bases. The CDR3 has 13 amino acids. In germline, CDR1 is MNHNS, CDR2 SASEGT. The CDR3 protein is CASNVRGRDGYIF. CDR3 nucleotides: TGTGCCAGCAACGTAAGGGGGCGGGATGGCTACATCTTC.